This T cell receptor (beta chain) was retrieved from a study of blood T cell repertoires in COVID-19. Patients from Seattle were sampled longitudinally, starting during active infection. Clones were read by immunoSEQ multiplex PCR, and TCRdb kept only the in-frame ones, dropping some. The sample records about 240,000 clones, 85% to 95% being singletons. The sequenced sample was peripheral blood. The receptor was derived from a man aged 30 to 39 with COVID-19, enrolled during active disease.

CDR3 coding DNA: TGTGCCAGCAGTTCACAGGGCCACCTCGGAGGCTACACCTTC. Encoded protein: CASSSQGHLGGYTF. This sequence joins TRBV6-5 and TRBJ1-2, with D possibly being TRBD1 (6 bases). The CDR3 is made up of 14 amino acids. Germline V CDR1 and CDR2: MNHEY, SVGAGI. V lost 4 bases to trimming and J lost 8 bases, with 17 bases between them.